The clone carrying this T cell receptor (beta chain) appeared many times. What it recognizes is unknown. The record originates from a study of read filtering for tumor transcriptome and immune sequencing. Study in general: Revised staging placed 8 patients in R-ISS I, roughly 16 in II, more than five in III. TCR-mapped reads were about 3.5 to 10.27 million with IR-seq versus about 85 to 1,300 with RNA-seq. Study outcomes and limitations: The sorted CD138-negative fraction was a mixed bone marrow immune population, not purified T cells.

This library used 300 to 450 ng RNA and molecular barcoded adaptors spanning alpha/delta and beta/gamma chains. MiXCR was run by TCRdb on the reads, yielding one entry per CDR3 protein. The repertoire holds 30,000 to 50,000 distinct CDR3 sequences, 12% seen once, with 30% to 45% in the top ten. Sequencing input: a population of CD138-negative cells sorted from bone marrow. This receptor was taken from a donor at least 40 years old with multiple myeloma.

CDR3 in amino acids: CSAGDYEQYF. The CDR3 nucleotides are TGCAGTGCTGGGGATTACGAGCAGTACTTC. The J gene is TRBJ2-7, the V gene TRBV20-1, with D uncertain. Germline CDR1 reads DFQATT; CDR2 reads SNEGSKA (reference sequence). The CDR3 has 10 residues. The V gene lost 5 bases and the J gene lost 4 bases, with 6 bases spanning the gap.